This TCR beta chain was recorded in a study of T cell repertoires in cytomegalovirus infection. Details on this clonotype: Its specificity is not known.

TCRdb itself ran the reads through MiXCR, one entry per CDR3 protein. The sample lists 570,000 or so distinct CDR3 sequences; 40% were seen once. Germline V gene sequence: CDR1 LNHDA, CDR2 SQIVND (reference sequence). V was clipped by 1 base and J by 0 bases; unmatched bases: 5. This CDR3 spans 16 amino acids. Sample: cultured PBMCs, taken from culture after CMV antigen stimulation. The receptor comes from a human donor in good health (CMV status not recorded). Some clones in this sample may be carry-over from other donors' samples. The genes are TRBV19 and TRBJ1-1, with TRBD1 matching 7 bases. DNA of the CDR3: TGTGCCAGTAGTATAGGAGGGGACAGAGTGAACACTGAAGCTTTCTTT. Residues: CASSIGGDRVNTEAFF.